The 25 T cell receptor beta chains listed next were all sequenced from one sample in a study of CD8 T cells in ankylosing spondylitis. MiXCR, run by TCRdb on the 5' RACE reads, gives a single entry per CDR3 protein. Among 350,000 to 400,000 distinct CDR3 sequences, 20% were seen once, and the ten largest hold less than 15%. Sequencing used blood, either unsorted or a sorted T cell fraction (not recorded which). The receptors derive from a male donor with ankylosing spondylitis or in good health (not recorded which).

This clonotype has more than one count but fewer than ten. The J gene is TRBJ2-1, the V gene TRBV20-1; 7 nucleotides agree with TRBD1. Germline CDR1 DFQATT, CDR2 SNEGSKA (reference sequence). The CDR3 runs to 11 residues. The CDR3, as DNA: TGCAACCGGAAGGGGGCGGATGAGCAGTTCTTC. It encodes CNRKGADEQFF.

About this clonotype itself: Germline is not matched at one junction end, which may reflect a read error. J is TRBJ2-1 and V is TRBV2, with no clear D. This CDR3 has 10 residues. Germline CDR1 SNHLY, CDR2 FYNNEI. CDR3 DNA: TGTGCCAGCAGTGAAGATAGGTGTAATTTC. Its translation: CASSEDRCNF.

The chain is built from TRBV6-5 and TRBJ2-1; D may be TRBD2 (6 bases). In germline, CDR1 is MNHEY, CDR2 SVGAGI. This CDR3 is built from 16 residues. Trimming pared 0 bases from V and 2 bases from J, leaving 11 bases between. The chain's CDR3 is CASSYSAGTPYNEQFF. CDR3 sequence (DNA): TGTGCCAGCAGTTACTCAGCCGGGACTCCCTACAATGAGCAGTTCTTC.

The chain uses TRBV7-9 and TRBJ2-7; possible D gene TRBD1, 6 bases. Trimming removed 4 bases at V and 4 bases at J, with 20 bases between. Germline loops: CDR1 SEHNR, CDR2 FQNEAQ (reference sequence). CDR3 length: 16 residues. The CDR3 DNA follows: TGTGCCAGCAGCTCAGGAACCGGACAGTCATTATACGAGCAGTACTTC. Translation gives CASSSGTGQSLYEQYF.

This clonotype was seen more than once but under ten times. The chain couples TRBV12-3 or TRBV12-4 to TRBJ2-7, with TRBD2 matching 10 bases. V shed 5 bases, J shed 1 base, and the junction held 8 bases outside the gene matches. The CDR3 runs 16 residues. Here the CDR3 reads CASSARERGGSYEQYF. The DNA for the CDR3 is TGTGCCAGCAGTGCGCGGGAGCGGGGGGGGTCCTACGAGCAGTACTTC.

This chain links TRBV27 with TRBJ2-7; 7 bases fit TRBD1. V trimming: 3 bases; J trimming: 2 bases; junction bases outside the gene matches: 7. Germline V gives CDR1 MNHEY, CDR2 SMNVEV (reference sequence). The CDR3 spans 15 residues. CDR3 sequence reads: CASSFGAGGAYEQYF. The CDR3 DNA sequence: TGTGCCAGCAGTTTTGGGGCAGGGGGAGCCTACGAGCAGTACTTC.

This clonotype has just a few counts. The V and J genes are TRBV7-2 and TRBJ1-1, with D unresolved. The germline V gene encodes CDR1 SGHTA and CDR2 FQGNSA. This CDR3 is 13 amino acids long. Trimming removed 1 base from V and 7 bases from J, with 10 bases in between. CDR3 loop: CASSLEVGYEAFF. For the CDR3, the DNA is TGTGCCAGCAGCTTAGAGGTCGGGTATGAAGCTTTCTTT.

The chain links TRBV12-3 or TRBV12-4 to TRBJ2-3; D call uncertain. V was pared by 6 bases and J by 7 bases, with 14 bases between. The CDR3 has 13 amino acids. In DNA form, the CDR3 reads TGTGCCAGCAGGGAAAGGTACTGGAATACGCAGTATTTT. Amino acid sequence: CASRERYWNTQYF.

V and J are TRBV12-3 or TRBV12-4 and TRBJ1-1; 7 bases align to TRBD1. Trimming removed 5 bases from V and 0 bases from J; junction bases left unmatched: 9. This CDR3 spans 16 amino acids. The DNA of the CDR3 is TGTGCCAGCAGTACCCCGACAGGGACTATGAACACTGAAGCTTTCTTT. This sequence encodes CASSTPTGTMNTEAFF.

This clonotype was seen a single time. The chain combines TRBV21-1 with TRBJ2-3. TRBV21-1 is noted as a pseudogene. The CDR3 totals 16 residues. The CDR3 protein is CASSKDRVAGTDTQYF. The CDR3 DNA reads TGTGCCAGCAGCAAAGATCGGGTGGCTGGGACAGATACGCAGTATTTT.

DNA of the CDR3: TGCGCCAGCAGCCAAGGCGATCCCTTCGGGGGGTTTCGTGACACAGATACGCAGTATTTT. It codes for CASSQGDPFGGFRDTDTQYF. The chain is built from TRBV4-1 and TRBJ2-3, with TRBD2 matching 7 bases. The CDR3 contains 20 residues. Germline V gives CDR1 MGHRA, CDR2 YSYEKL. V trimming: 1 base; J trimming: 2 bases; junction bases outside the gene matches: 18.

J is TRBJ1-1 and V is TRBV29-1, with D perhaps TRBD1 (5 bases). Germline lookup yields CDR1 SQVTM and CDR2 ANQGSEA. V lost 8 bases and J lost 8, with 15 bases in between. This CDR3 has 11 residues. CDR3 nucleotides: TGCAGCCCGTCGACGGGGGGAGAAGCTTTCTTT. This gives the protein CSPSTGGEAFF.

V is TRBV6-5 and J is TRBJ1-2, with D perhaps TRBD1 (6 bases). The ends were cut back, 4 bases at V and 3 bases at J, with 15 bases in the middle. This CDR3 is built from 15 residues. Per germline, CDR1 MNHEY and CDR2 SVGAGI. CDR3: CASSFDPDRYYGYTF. The DNA of the CDR3 is TGTGCCAGCAGTTTTGACCCGGACAGATACTATGGCTACACCTTC.

In this sample, this clonotype turned up a few times. The chain couples TRBV6-4 to TRBJ2-3; TRBD1 agrees at 10 bases. Germline CDR1 MRHNA, CDR2 SNTAGT. The CDR3 length is 15 residues. V lost 2 bases, J lost 2 bases, and 1 base stayed unmatched. Here the CDR3 reads CASSDGTGVTDTQYF. In nucleotides, the CDR3 is TGTGCCAGCAGTGACGGGACAGGGGTCACAGATACGCAGTATTTT.

This clonotype was detected a few times. The chain carries TRBV5-1 and TRBJ2-3; maybe TRBD1 (5 bases). Trimming removed 2 bases from V and 9 bases from J, with 13 bases in between. This CDR3 is 13 amino acids long. The V gene's germline CDR1 is SGHRS and CDR2 YFSETQ. The CDR3 nucleotides read TGCGCCAGCAGCTTCATGGACACACAAACGCAGTATTTT. This gives the protein CASSFMDTQTQYF.

This clonotype was seen a handful of times. V gene TRBV7-9 combines with J gene TRBJ2-1; TRBD1 agrees at 9 bases. The CDR3 spans 17 residues. Germline CDR1 reads SEHNR; CDR2 reads FQNEAQ (reference sequence). V was pared by 4 bases and J by 3 bases, with 10 bases of the junction left unmatched. The CDR3 loop reads CASSSRELGQGYNEQFF. DNA of the CDR3: TGTGCCAGCAGCTCCCGAGAACTGGGACAGGGCTACAATGAGCAGTTCTTC. Looking up the rest from reference TRBV7-9 and TRBJ2-1 gives the full variable domain: DTGVSQNPRHKITKRGQNVTFRCDPISEHNRLYWYRQTLGQGPEFLTYFQNEAQLEKSRLLSDRFSAERPKGSFSTLEIQRTEQGDSAMYLCASSSRELGQGYNEQFFGPGTRLTVL.

This clonotype was detected a few times. This chain links TRBV7-9 with TRBJ2-3; 9 bases line up with TRBD1. The germline V gene encodes CDR1 SEHNR and CDR2 FQNEAQ (reference sequence). The CDR3 contains 12 residues. Trimming at V came to 5 bases and at J to 9 bases, leaving 3 bases not matched to a gene. As DNA, the CDR3 is TGTGCCAGCAGCGAAGGGACAGGGACGCAGTATTTT. It is translated as CASSEGTGTQYF.

J is TRBJ1-2 and V is TRBV10-3, with D tentatively TRBD1 (5 bases). CDR3 length equals 15 residues. Germline loops: CDR1 ENHRY, CDR2 SYGVKD. Trimming cost V 2 bases and J 2 bases, with 12 bases left between them. The CDR3 bases are TGTGCCATCAGTGAGCAGGGACGAGGGAACTATGGCTACACCTTC. This sequence encodes CAISEQGRGNYGYTF.

The chain uses TRBV29-1 and TRBJ2-7, with a weak D call TRBD2 (5 bases). The germline V and J ends were trimmed by 8 bases and 8 bases, with 16 bases remaining between them. The V gene's germline CDR1 is SQVTM and CDR2 ANQGSEA. This CDR3 has 11 amino acids. The CDR3, as DNA: TGCAGCACCGAGGGCTTCTCGCAGCAGTACTTC. Translating gives CSTEGFSQQYF.

CDR3 in DNA: TGCAGCGTTGACGGAGCGGGGGACAGCCTTTCCTACGAGCAGTACTTC. Translating gives CSVDGAGDSLSYEQYF. J is TRBJ2-7 and V is TRBV29-1; D is perhaps TRBD2 (8 bases). The CDR3 has 16 residues. Germline V gene data show CDR1 as SQVTM and CDR2 as ANQGSEA. V gave up 3 bases and J gave up 1 base, with 19 bases separating them.

This clonotype was seen ten or more times. The chain joins TRBV29-1 to TRBJ1-1; D uncertain. The germline V gene has CDR1 SQVTM and CDR2 ANQGSEA. Trimming removed 4 bases from V and 3 bases from J, with 9 bases in between. The CDR3 has 12 residues. The CDR3 region is CSVAELDTEAFF. In DNA, the CDR3 is TGCAGCGTTGCCGAACTCGACACTGAAGCTTTCTTT.

The rearrangement uses TRBV6-5 and TRBJ2-7; the D gene is possibly TRBD2 (5 bases). CDR1 and CDR2 from the germline V gene are MNHEY and SVGAGI. CDR3 length: 14 amino acids. Trimming removed 4 bases at V and 2 bases at J, with 12 bases between. In DNA form, the CDR3 reads TGTGCCAGCAGTTCGAGGGTAAAACCCTACGAGCAGTACTTC. Translation gives CASSSRVKPYEQYF.

V usage is TRBV12-3 or TRBV12-4 and J usage is TRBJ2-7; 9 nucleotides agree with TRBD1. This CDR3 has 15 residues. With 4 bases clipped from V and 4 bases from J, the junction kept 8 bases outside the gene matches. The CDR3 sequence: CASSSSWDREYEQYF. The CDR3 DNA is TGTGCCAGCAGTTCCTCATGGGACAGGGAGTACGAGCAGTACTTC.

This clonotype was observed a few times. The chain employs TRBV12-3 or TRBV12-4 and TRBJ1-5, with TRBD1 as a possible D gene (6 bases). The CDR3 loop spans 15 amino acids. The germline V and J ends were trimmed by 1 base and 3 bases, with 10 bases remaining between them. Written as DNA, the CDR3 is TGTGCCAGCAGTTTAGAGGGGGGGCCCAATCAGCCCCAGCATTTT. Translation gives CASSLEGGPNQPQHF.

The rearrangement links TRBV15 to TRBJ2-3; 8 bases align to TRBD2. Germline trimming cut 0 bases from V and 8 bases from J; bases unmatched to any gene: 10. Per the germline V gene, CDR1 is LNHNV and CDR2 is YYDKDF (reference sequence). The CDR3 contains 16 residues. The CDR3 is CATSRDPGLGWRTQYF. DNA of the CDR3: TGTGCCACCAGCAGAGATCCGGGACTAGGTTGGCGTACGCAGTATTTT.